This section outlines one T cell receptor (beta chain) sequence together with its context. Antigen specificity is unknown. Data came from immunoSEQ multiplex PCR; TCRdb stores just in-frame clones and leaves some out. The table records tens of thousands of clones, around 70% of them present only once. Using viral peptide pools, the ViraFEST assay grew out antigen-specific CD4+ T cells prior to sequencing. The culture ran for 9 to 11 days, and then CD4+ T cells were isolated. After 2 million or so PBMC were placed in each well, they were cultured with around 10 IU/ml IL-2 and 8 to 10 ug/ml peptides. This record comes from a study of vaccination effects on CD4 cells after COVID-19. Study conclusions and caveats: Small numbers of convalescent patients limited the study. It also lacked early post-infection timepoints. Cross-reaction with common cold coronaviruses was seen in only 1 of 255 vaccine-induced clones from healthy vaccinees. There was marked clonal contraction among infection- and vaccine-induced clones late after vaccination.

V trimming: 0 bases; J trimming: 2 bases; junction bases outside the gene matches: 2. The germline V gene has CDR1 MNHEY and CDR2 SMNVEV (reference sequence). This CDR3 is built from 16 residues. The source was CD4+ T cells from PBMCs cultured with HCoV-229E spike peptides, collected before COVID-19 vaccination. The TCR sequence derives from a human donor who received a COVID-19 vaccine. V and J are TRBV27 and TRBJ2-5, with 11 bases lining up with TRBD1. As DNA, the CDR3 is TGTGCCAGCAGTTTATCCTGGGACAGGGGGCAAGAGACCCAGTACTTC. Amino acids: CASSLSWDRGQETQYF.